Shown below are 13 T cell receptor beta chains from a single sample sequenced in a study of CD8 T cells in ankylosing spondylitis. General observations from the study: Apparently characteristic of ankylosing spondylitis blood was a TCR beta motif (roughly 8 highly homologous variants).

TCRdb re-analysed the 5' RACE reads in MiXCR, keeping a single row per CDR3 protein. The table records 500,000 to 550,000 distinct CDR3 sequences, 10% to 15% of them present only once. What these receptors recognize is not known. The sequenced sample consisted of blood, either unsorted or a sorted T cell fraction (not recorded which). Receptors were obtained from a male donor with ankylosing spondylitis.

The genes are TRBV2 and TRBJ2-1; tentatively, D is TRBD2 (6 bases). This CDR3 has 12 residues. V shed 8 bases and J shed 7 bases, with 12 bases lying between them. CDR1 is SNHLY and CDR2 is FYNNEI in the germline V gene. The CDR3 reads CASAGLRNEQFF. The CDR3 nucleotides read TGTGCCAGCGCGGGGCTGAGGAATGAGCAGTTCTTC.

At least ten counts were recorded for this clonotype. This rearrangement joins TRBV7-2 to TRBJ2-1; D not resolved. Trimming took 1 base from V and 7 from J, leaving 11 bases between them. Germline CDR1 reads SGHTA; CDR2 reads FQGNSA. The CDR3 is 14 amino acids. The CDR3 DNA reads TGTGCCAGCAGCTTAGAGGCGGTGCGGAATGAGCAGTTCTTC. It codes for CASSLEAVRNEQFF.

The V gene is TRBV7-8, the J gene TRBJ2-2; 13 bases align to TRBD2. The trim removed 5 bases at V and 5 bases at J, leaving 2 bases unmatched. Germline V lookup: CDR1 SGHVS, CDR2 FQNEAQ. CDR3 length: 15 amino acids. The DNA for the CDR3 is TGTGCCAGCAGCCGGGGACTAGCGGGAACCGGGGAGCTGTTTTTT. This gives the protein CASSRGLAGTGELFF.

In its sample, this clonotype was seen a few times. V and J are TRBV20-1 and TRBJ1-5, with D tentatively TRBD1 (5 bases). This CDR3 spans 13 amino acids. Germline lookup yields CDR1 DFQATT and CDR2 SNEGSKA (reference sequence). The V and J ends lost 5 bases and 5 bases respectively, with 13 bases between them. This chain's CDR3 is CSAYRDGDQPQHF. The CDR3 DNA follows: TGCAGTGCTTACCGGGACGGTGATCAGCCCCAGCATTTT.

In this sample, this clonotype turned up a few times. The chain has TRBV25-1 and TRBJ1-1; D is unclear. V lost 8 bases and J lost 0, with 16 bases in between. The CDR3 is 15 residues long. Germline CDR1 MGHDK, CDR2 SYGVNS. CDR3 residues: CASGFRRLLNTEAFF. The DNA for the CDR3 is TGTGCCAGCGGGTTTAGGCGGTTGCTGAACACTGAAGCTTTCTTT.

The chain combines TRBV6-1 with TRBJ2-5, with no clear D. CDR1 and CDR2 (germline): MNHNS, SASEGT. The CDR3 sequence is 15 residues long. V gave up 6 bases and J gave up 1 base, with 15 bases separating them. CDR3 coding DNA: TGTGCCAGCAGACCCAGGCTACACGGCCAAGAGACCCAGTACTTC. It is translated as CASRPRLHGQETQYF.

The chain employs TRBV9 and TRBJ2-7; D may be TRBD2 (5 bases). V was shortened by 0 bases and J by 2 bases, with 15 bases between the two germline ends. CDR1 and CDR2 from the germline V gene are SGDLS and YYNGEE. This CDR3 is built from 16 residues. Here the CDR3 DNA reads TGTGCCAGCAGCGTAGAAAAGTTTTGGAGGACCTACGAGCAGTACGTC. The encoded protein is CASSVEKFWRTYEQYV.

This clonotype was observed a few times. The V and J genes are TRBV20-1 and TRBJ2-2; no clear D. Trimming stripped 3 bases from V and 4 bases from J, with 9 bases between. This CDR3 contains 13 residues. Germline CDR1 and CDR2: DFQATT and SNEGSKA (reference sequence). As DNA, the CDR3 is TGCAGTGCTAGTAAGCCAGGCACCGGGGAGCTGTTTTTT. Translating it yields CSASKPGTGELFF.

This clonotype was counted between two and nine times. CDR3 DNA sequence: TGCAGTGCTCCCGGACTAGCGGGGGGCTCCTACGAGCAGTACTTC. Translated: CSAPGLAGGSYEQYF. The chain couples TRBV20-1 to TRBJ2-7; 14 nucleotides align to TRBD2. Germline CDR1 DFQATT, CDR2 SNEGSKA (reference sequence). V lost 5 bases, J lost 0 bases, and 3 bases stayed unmatched. The CDR3 length is 15 residues.

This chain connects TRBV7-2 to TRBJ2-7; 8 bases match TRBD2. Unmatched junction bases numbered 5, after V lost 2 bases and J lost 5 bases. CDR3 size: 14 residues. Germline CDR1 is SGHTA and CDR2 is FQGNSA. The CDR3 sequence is CASSLRAGDHEQYV. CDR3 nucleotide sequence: TGTGCCAGCAGCTTACGAGCGGGAGATCACGAGCAGTACGTC.

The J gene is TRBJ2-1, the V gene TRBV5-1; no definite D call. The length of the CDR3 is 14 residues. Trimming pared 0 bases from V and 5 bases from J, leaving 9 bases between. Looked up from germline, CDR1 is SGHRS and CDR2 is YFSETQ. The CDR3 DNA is TGCGCCAGCAGCTTGGGGCTAGACAACAATGAGCAGTTCTTC. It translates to CASSLGLDNNEQFF.

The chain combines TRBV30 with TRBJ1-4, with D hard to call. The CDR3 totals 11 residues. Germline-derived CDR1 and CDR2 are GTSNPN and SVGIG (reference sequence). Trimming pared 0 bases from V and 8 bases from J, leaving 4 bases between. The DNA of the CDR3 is TGTGCCTGGAGTGTACAAGAAAAACTGTTTTTT. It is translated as CAWSVQEKLFF.

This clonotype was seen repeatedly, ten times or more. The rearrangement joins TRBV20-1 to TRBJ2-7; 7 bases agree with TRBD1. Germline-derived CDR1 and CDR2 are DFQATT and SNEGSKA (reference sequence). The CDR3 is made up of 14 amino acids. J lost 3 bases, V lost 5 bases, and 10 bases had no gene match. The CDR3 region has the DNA TGCAGTGCTTTTACCGGGACAGAGAGCTACGAGCAGTACTTC. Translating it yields CSAFTGTESYEQYF.